A selection of T cell receptor beta chains follows, all from one sample in a study of cytomegalovirus exposure and HLA in healthy donors. The method was immunoSEQ multiplex PCR; TCRdb's version includes in-frame clones alone and lacks a portion of them. The profile shows 150,000 to 200,000 clones, roughly 71% of them singletons. Sequences were obtained from PBMCs. The receptors stem from a girl between 10 and 17 years old in good health and CMV-seronegative. Both conserved end residues are part of each CDR3. D genes are given only for firm matches. Rows give clone size only sometimes, using once, few, many, or a class for an expanded clone.

clone_size: -
v_call: TRBV18
d_call: -
j_call: TRBJ1-4
cdr3_nt: TGTGCCAGCTGGGAAACTACAGGGGAAAAACTGTTTTTT
cdr3_aa: CASWETTGEKLFF

clone_size: -
v_call: TRBV14
d_call: -
j_call: TRBJ2-3
cdr3_nt: TGTGCCAGCAAAAGGACAACCACAGATACGCAGTATTTT
cdr3_aa: CASKRTTTDTQYF

clone_size: few
v_call: TRBV2
d_call: -
j_call: TRBJ1-2
cdr3_nt: TGTGCCAGCAGCAGGGCGATTGGCTACACCTTC
cdr3_aa: CASSRAIGYTF

clone_size: -
v_call: TRBV10-2
d_call: -
j_call: TRBJ1-4
cdr3_nt: TGCGCCAGCCGCCCGGGGGGTTATGAAAAACTGTTTTTT
cdr3_aa: CASRPGGYEKLFF

clone_size: -
v_call: TRBV5-1
d_call: TRBD2
j_call: TRBJ2-1
cdr3_nt: TGCGCCAGCAGCTCGGTCGGGGGGGCGGAGGGGTCCTACAATGAGCAGTTCTTC
cdr3_aa: CASSSVGGAEGSYNEQFF

clone_size: -
v_call: TRBV7-6
d_call: TRBD1
j_call: TRBJ1-6
cdr3_nt: TGTGCCAGCAGCTTAGAGGCAGGGGGGAATTCACCCCTCCACTTT
cdr3_aa: CASSLEAGGNSPLHF

clone_size: -
v_call: TRBV19
d_call: -
j_call: TRBJ2-5
cdr3_nt: TGTGCCAGTAGCCTCGGAGTCCTCCAAGAGACCCAGTACTTC
cdr3_aa: CASSLGVLQETQYF

clone_size: -
v_call: TRBV5-1
d_call: TRBD2
j_call: TRBJ2-5
cdr3_nt: TGCGCCAGCAGCCGGTTAGCGGGGGGGCCCGAGACCCAGTACTTC
cdr3_aa: CASSRLAGGPETQYF

clone_size: -
v_call: TRBV29-1
d_call: -
j_call: TRBJ2-5
cdr3_nt: TGCAGCGCAAGGGGAGGGAGGGGGGCCGAGGAGACCCAGTACTTC
cdr3_aa: CSARGGRGAEETQYF

clone_size: -
v_call: TRBV27
d_call: TRBD2
j_call: TRBJ2-1
cdr3_nt: TGTGCCAGCAGTTTAGCAGCGGGGGGGCCTAATGAGCAGTTCTTC
cdr3_aa: CASSLAAGGPNEQFF

clone_size: -
v_call: TRBV5-4
d_call: -
j_call: TRBJ2-5
cdr3_nt: TGTGCCAGCAGCTTGTCCGGGAGCGGGGAGACCCAGTACTTC
cdr3_aa: CASSLSGSGETQYF

clone_size: -
v_call: TRBV19
d_call: -
j_call: TRBJ2-7
cdr3_nt: TGTGCCAGTAGTATTAGTGGTCCGGGATCCTACGAGCAGTACTTC
cdr3_aa: CASSISGPGSYEQYF

clone_size: -
v_call: TRBV9
d_call: TRBD1
j_call: TRBJ1-4
cdr3_nt: TGTGCCAGCAGCGTAGGAGGGACAGTAACTAATGAAAAACTGTTTTTT
cdr3_aa: CASSVGGTVTNEKLFF

clone_size: -
v_call: TRBV13
d_call: -
j_call: TRBJ2-5
cdr3_nt: TGTGCCAGCAGCTACCACACCAAGGGGGCCCAGTACTTC
cdr3_aa: CASSYHTKGAQYF

clone_size: -
v_call: TRBV6-4
d_call: TRBD1
j_call: TRBJ1-2
cdr3_nt: TGTGCCAGCAGCCGAGGACAGGGGGCTAGTGGGGCCTATGGCTACACCTTC
cdr3_aa: CASSRGQGASGAYGYTF

clone_size: -
v_call: TRBV28
d_call: -
j_call: TRBJ2-7
cdr3_nt: TGTGCCAGCAGTTCATCCTCAGCGCAACCCCCTTACGAGCAGTACTTC
cdr3_aa: CASSSSSAQPPYEQYF

clone_size: -
v_call: TRBV5-1
d_call: -
j_call: TRBJ1-6
cdr3_nt: TGCGCCAGCAGCTCAGACGGGAATAATTCACCCCTCCACTTT
cdr3_aa: CASSSDGNNSPLHF

clone_size: -
v_call: TRBV5-4
d_call: -
j_call: TRBJ1-6
cdr3_nt: TGTGCCAGCAGCCCGGGGAAACAGGGACACTCACCCCTCCACTTT
cdr3_aa: CASSPGKQGHSPLHF

clone_size: -
v_call: TRBV19
d_call: -
j_call: TRBJ1-1
cdr3_nt: TGTGCCAGTAGTCCAGACAGCCCTGAAGCTTTCTTT
cdr3_aa: CASSPDSPEAFF

clone_size: -
v_call: TRBV15
d_call: TRBD1
j_call: TRBJ2-7
cdr3_nt: TGTGCCACCAGCAGAGAGATAGTCGGGACAGGGGACGACTACGAGCAGTACTTC
cdr3_aa: CATSREIVGTGDDYEQYF

clone_size: -
v_call: TRBV27
d_call: TRBD2
j_call: TRBJ2-7
cdr3_nt: TGTGCCAGCAGTTCCACTAGCGGTTATTACGAGCAGTACTTC
cdr3_aa: CASSSTSGYYEQYF

clone_size: -
v_call: TRBV5-4
d_call: -
j_call: TRBJ2-3
cdr3_nt: TGTGCCAGCAGCATTACGGGGAGCACAGATACGCAGTATTTT
cdr3_aa: CASSITGSTDTQYF

clone_size: -
v_call: TRBV6-5
d_call: TRBD2
j_call: TRBJ2-3
cdr3_nt: TGTGCCAGCAAACTAGCGGGGGTCGCTACGCAGTATTTT
cdr3_aa: CASKLAGVATQYF